Shown below are 9 T cell receptor beta chains from a single sample sequenced in a study of T cells after yellow fever vaccination. Each CDR3 protein is one row after TCRdb ran MiXCR on the 5' RACE reads. The sample holds around 26,000 distinct CDR3 sequences, 3.4% seen once. The input for sequencing was PBMCs, either bulk or a sorted T-cell subset (CD4+, CD8+, memory, or dextramer-sorted; not recorded which), taken roughly 45 days after the first yellow fever vaccination. All receptors derive from a man between 18 and 35 years old who received the YFV17D yellow fever vaccine.

This clonotype is medium-sized in the sample. The chain employs TRBV21-1 and TRBJ2-7. TRBV21-1 is a known pseudogene. The CDR3 loop spans 13 amino acids. Here the CDR3 DNA reads TGTGCCAGCAGCAAAGTCAACTCCTACGAGCAGTACTTC. Protein: CASSKVNSYEQYF.

This clonotype was recorded many times. The chain has TRBV18 and TRBJ1-6, with TRBD1 matching over 8 bases. V lost 6 bases, J lost 9 bases, and 4 bases stayed unmatched. Germline V CDR1 and CDR2: KGHSH, LQKENI. The CDR3 has 13 amino acids. This CDR3 is CASSDREGSPLHF. The CDR3 DNA is TGTGCCAGCTCGGACAGGGAGGGTTCACCCCTCCACTTT.

Many counts were recorded for this clonotype. CDR3 in amino acids: CASSDRGTVDGYTF. CDR3 DNA sequence: TGTGCCAGCAGTGATCGAGGGACAGTGGATGGCTACACCTTC. The chain couples TRBV6-1 to TRBJ1-2; TRBD1 aligns across 7 bases. CDR3 size: 14 residues. The J segment lost 6 bases and the V segment lost 3 bases, leaving 7 bases of the junction unmatched. CDR1 MNHNS and CDR2 SASEGT come from the germline V gene.

The table lists this clonotype with many counts. The chain has TRBV20-1 and TRBJ2-5, with 8 bases aligning to TRBD1. V shed 6 bases, J shed 6 bases, and the junction held 12 bases outside the gene matches. Germline lookup yields CDR1 DFQATT and CDR2 SNEGSKA (reference sequence). The CDR3 runs 14 residues. CDR3 protein: CSATDRVSAKTQYF. The CDR3 nucleotides are TGCAGTGCGACGGACAGGGTGTCAGCAAAGACCCAGTACTTC.

The gene calls are TRBV5-8 and TRBJ2-5; perhaps TRBD2 as D (6 bases). CDR1 and CDR2 from the germline V gene are SGHTS and YDEGEE. V was clipped by 1 base and J by 4 bases, with 20 bases between them. The CDR3 loop spans 17 amino acids. The CDR3 sequence is CASSLLVFGGSGETQYF. The CDR3 DNA sequence: TGTGCCAGCAGCTTGCTAGTTTTCGGAGGGTCAGGAGAGACCCAGTACTTC. The full variable domain, in which reference TRBV5-8 and TRBJ2-5 provide the parts outside the CDR3, is EAGVTQSPTHLIKTRGQQATLRCSPISGHTSVYWYQQALGLGLQFLLWYDEGEERNRGNFPPRFSGRQFPNYSSELNVNALELEDSALYLCASSLLVFGGSGETQYFGPGTRLLVL.

This clonotype appeared a few times. V gene TRBV20-1 combines with J gene TRBJ1-4; 7 nucleotides align to TRBD1. From germline, CDR1 is DFQATT and CDR2 SNEGSKA (reference sequence). With 5 bases clipped from V and 8 bases from J, the junction kept 11 bases outside the gene matches. CDR3 length: 14 amino acids. CDR3 loop: CSARDRVRGEKLFF. The CDR3 DNA sequence: TGCAGTGCTCGTGACAGGGTTAGAGGGGAAAAACTGTTTTTT.

The sample holds many counts of this clonotype. The J gene is TRBJ1-2, the V gene TRBV6-6; 9 nucleotides line up with TRBD1. From germline, CDR1 is MNHNY and CDR2 SVGAGI (reference sequence). The CDR3 is made up of 11 amino acids. Trimming cost V 8 bases and J 9 bases; bases outside gene matches: 4. The CDR3 sequence is CASGTGYSYTF. The DNA for the CDR3 is TGTGCCAGCGGGACAGGGTATAGCTACACCTTC.

This clonotype was seen ten or more times. The V call is TRBV24-1, the J call TRBJ2-3; a possible D gene is TRBD1 (6 bases). V dropped 5 bases and J dropped 2 bases, with 19 bases sitting between them. This CDR3 spans 17 amino acids. The germline CDR1 and CDR2 sequences are KGHDR and SFDVKD. CDR3 region: CATSGTEGDTLTDTQYF. The CDR3 DNA is TGTGCCACCAGTGGGACAGAGGGGGACACACTCACAGATACGCAGTATTTT.

This clonotype was detected many times. The chain is built from TRBV5-1 and TRBJ1-4; D gene ambiguous. This CDR3 spans 14 amino acids. The V gene's germline CDR1 is SGHRS and CDR2 YFSETQ. The germline V and J ends were trimmed by 4 bases and 0 bases, with 7 bases remaining between them. CDR3 nucleotides: TGCGCCAGCAGCCCAGGTACAACTAATGAAAAACTGTTTTTT. This sequence encodes CASSPGTTNEKLFF.